This TCR beta chain emerged from a study of T cells in lung cancer brain metastases. Sequencing used immunoSEQ multiplex PCR; TCRdb keeps in-frame clones, though not all of them. The top ten hold 2.8% of the sample, which has approximately 3,500 clones, over 80% seen once. The specimen sequenced was tumor tissue from the primary lung tumor. The clonotype comes from a man between 65 and 85 years old with non-small cell lung cancer.

CDR3 sequence reads: CAWSQRTLEGYTF. CDR3 DNA sequence: TGTGCCTGGAGTCAAAGGACCCTTGAGGGCTACACCTTC. The chain employs TRBV30 and TRBJ1-2, with D unresolved. Trimming took off 2 bases at V and 8 bases at J, with 15 bases between the two ends. Germline-derived CDR1 and CDR2 are GTSNPN and SVGIG (reference sequence). The CDR3 extends over 13 amino acids. Using reference TRBV30 and TRBJ1-2 for the parts outside the CDR3, the full variable domain is SQTIHQWPATLVQPVGSPLSLECTVEGTSNPNLYWYRQAAGRGLQLLFYSVGIGQISSEVPQNLSASRPQDRQFILSSKKLLLSDSGFYLCAWSQRTLEGYTFGSGTRLTVV.